The clone carrying this TCR beta chain was observed many times. Its antigen is unidentified. The CDR3 covers 12 residues. J lost 13 bases, V lost 0 bases, and 2 bases had no gene match. Germline assignment: CDR1 SGHVS and CDR2 FQNEAQ. TCRdb itself ran the RT-PCR reads through MiXCR, one entry per CDR3 protein. Found here are about 780,000 distinct CDR3 sequences, around 20% of them singletons; the top ten hold approximately 10%. This specimen belongs to a study of response to subunit inactivated influenza vaccine. Regarding the study as a whole: Few new T cells, the authors suggested, are recruited by each seasonal influenza vaccination.

The V gene is TRBV7-8, the J gene TRBJ2-1, with 8 bases matching TRBD2. This specimen was PBMCs from blood, taken about 5 days after vaccination. This sequence was found in a man in his forties or fifties who received an inactivated influenza vaccine. The DNA for the CDR3 is TGTGCCAGCAGCTTAGCGGGACTAGTACAGTTCTTC. This sequence encodes CASSLAGLVQFF.